This T cell receptor (beta chain) was retrieved from a study of shared T cell receptors in the human thymus. Germline V CDR1 and CDR2: SGHRS, YFSETQ. The CDR3 runs to 18 residues. The V and J ends lost 4 bases and 0 bases respectively, with 21 bases between them. Some clones are missing from TCRdb's copy, which holds only in-frame ones; the method was immunoSEQ multiplex PCR. The sample includes about 660,000 clones, around 87% of them seen just once. This sample was also put to use in a study of human thymus T cells. That source adds: In corrective heart surgery, resections were taken, and these provided the thymus tissue.

This sequence was found in a boy younger than two with a congenital heart defect. The sequenced sample consisted of thymocytes. The chain recombines TRBV5-1 with TRBJ2-3, with D possibly TRBD2 on 6 matching bases. CDR3 bases: TGCGCCAGCAGCCCCCCCCATGGAGGGGCCCCTAGCACAGATACGCAGTATTTT. As protein: CASSPPHGGAPSTDTQYF.